Each of the 10 T cell receptor beta chains below was sequenced from the same sample in a study of blood T cell repertoires in COVID-19. Clones were read by immunoSEQ multiplex PCR, and TCRdb kept only the in-frame ones, dropping some. The table includes 450,000 or so clones, roughly 90% detected once. Sequencing was carried out using peripheral blood. The receptor source for this set is a young man with COVID-19, enrolled during active disease.

This clone has a single count. The rearrangement uses TRBV9 and TRBJ1-6; a possible D gene is TRBD1 (5 bases). The CDR3 loop spans 14 amino acids. Trimming cost V 4 bases and J 9 bases, with 14 bases left between them. The germline CDR1 and CDR2 sequences are SGDLS and YYNGEE. CDR3 protein: CASSPGEMGSPLHF. The CDR3 nucleotides are TGTGCCAGCAGCCCGGGGGAGATGGGTTCACCCCTCCACTTT.

The rearrangement links TRBV6-6 to TRBJ2-7; 7 bases are shared with TRBD1. V lost 2 bases to trimming and J lost 1 base; unmatched junction nucleotides: 2. The CDR3 totals 14 residues. The V gene's germline CDR1 is MNHNY and CDR2 SVGAGI (reference sequence). The CDR3 loop is CASSYRDRSYEQYF. CDR3 nucleotide sequence: TGTGCCAGCAGTTACCGGGACAGATCCTACGAGCAGTACTTC.

The J gene is TRBJ2-7, the V gene TRBV19; 7 nucleotides agree with TRBD1. The trim removed 3 bases at V and 6 bases at J, leaving 11 bases unmatched. This CDR3 has 15 amino acids. Looked up from germline, CDR1 is LNHDA and CDR2 is SQIVND (reference sequence). CDR3 amino acids: CASSIGSRDSTEQYF. The DNA of the CDR3 is TGTGCCAGTAGTATTGGCAGTCGGGACAGTACCGAGCAGTACTTC.

This rearrangement joins TRBV5-4 to TRBJ2-1; 16 bases line up with TRBD2. Germline CDR1 reads SGHNT; CDR2 reads YYREEE (reference sequence). J was trimmed by 7 bases and V by 4 bases; bases with no gene match: 11. The CDR3 is made up of 18 amino acids. CDR3 amino acids: CASSPGTSGGAGGNEQFF. CDR3 coding DNA: TGTGCCAGCAGCCCCGGGACTAGCGGGGGGGCCGGGGGGAATGAGCAGTTCTTC.

The CDR3, as DNA: TGTGCCACCAGCAGAGACGGGCAGGGGGGCCTGTGGGACTCACCCCTCCACTTT. This sequence encodes CATSRDGQGGLWDSPLHF. J is TRBJ1-6 and V is TRBV15; TRBD1 matches at 7 bases. The V gene end was trimmed by 0 bases and the J gene end by 10 bases; junction bases not matched to a gene: 15. Germline CDR1 is LNHNV and CDR2 is YYDKDF (reference sequence). The CDR3 consists of 18 residues.

The chain couples TRBV5-1 to TRBJ2-5; D is possibly TRBD2 (6 bases). Trimming stripped 4 bases from V and 1 base from J, with 14 bases between. The CDR3 has 15 amino acids. Germline-derived CDR1 and CDR2 are SGHRS and YFSETQ. The CDR3 spells CASSREWAPQETQYF. The CDR3 coding sequence is TGCGCCAGCAGCCGGGAGTGGGCCCCCCAAGAGACCCAGTACTTC.

The J gene is TRBJ2-2, the V gene TRBV27; a weak D match, TRBD2 (7 bases). The V gene lost 5 bases and the J gene lost 5 bases, with 12 bases spanning the gap. CDR3 length: 14 amino acids. From germline, CDR1 is MNHEY and CDR2 SMNVEV (reference sequence). The CDR3 DNA sequence: TGTGCCAGCAGTCGGGGGGCAGGGACCGGGGAGCTGTTTTTT. As protein: CASSRGAGTGELFF.

CDR3 sequence reads: CASSKPGEYEQYF. Written as DNA, the CDR3 is TGTGCCAGCAGCAAACCAGGGGAATACGAGCAGTACTTC. V usage is TRBV21-1 and J usage is TRBJ2-7; TRBD1 was called by the table and not checked on the DNA. TRBV21-1 is annotated as a pseudogene. The CDR3 runs 13 residues.

The chain joins TRBV27 to TRBJ2-7, with D perhaps matching TRBD1 (6 bases). This CDR3 has 13 amino acids. Between the trimmed V and J ends, which lost 4 bases and 3 bases, there was a span of 10 bases. Germline V gives CDR1 MNHEY, CDR2 SMNVEV (reference sequence). CDR3 loop: CASSWTVNYEQYF. CDR3 bases: TGTGCCAGCAGTTGGACAGTAAACTACGAGCAGTACTTC.

J is TRBJ2-5 and V is TRBV10-1, with a tentative D call TRBD2 (6 bases). V was cut by 0 bases and J by 5 bases, with 7 bases left in between. The CDR3 is 13 amino acids. In germline, CDR1 is WNHNN, CDR2 SYGVQD (reference sequence). The CDR3 region has the DNA TGCGCCAGCAGTGAGTCCCGGGGGGAGACCCAGTACTTC. Protein sequence: CASSESRGETQYF.